This T cell receptor (beta chain) was retrieved from a study of T cell clones after liver transplantation. Of note for this clone: Its antigen remains unidentified.

Some clones are missing from TCRdb's copy, which holds only in-frame ones; the method was immunoSEQ multiplex PCR. This table has nearly 55,000 clones, approximately 88% appearing once. General study findings and limits: In two subjects, few donor cells limited the measurable donor-reactive repertoire. Post-transplant, graft-donor-reactive CD4 TCRbeta sequences in blood dropped significantly in 5 of 8 subjects.

V dropped 6 bases and J dropped 3 bases, with 14 bases sitting between them. The germline gives CDR1 MDHEN, CDR2 SYDVKM. The CDR3 is made up of 14 amino acids. The chain combines TRBV28 with TRBJ1-1; possible D gene TRBD1, 6 bases. The receptor was derived from a human donor who received a liver transplant. Material: CD4+ T cells from blood, obtained before liver transplant. The CDR3 DNA reads TGTGCCAGCAGAAAGGGGGGCTCCTACACTGAAGCTTTCTTT. It translates to CASRKGGSYTEAFF.